The 27 T cell receptor beta chains below all came from one sample that was sequenced in a study of vaccination effects on CD4 cells after COVID-19. Measured with immunoSEQ multiplex PCR; TCRdb has only the in-frame clones, and not every one. The sample lists tens of thousands of clones; 75% to 85% were seen once. CD4+ T cells specific for antigen were expanded with viral peptide pools by the ViraFEST assay before sequencing. Subsequent to about 10 days of culture, CD4+ T cells were isolated. Each participant was administered two doses of either the BNT162b2 or the mRNA-1273 vaccine. These TCRs are of unknown antigen specificity. This material consisted of CD4+ T cells from PBMCs cultured with HCoV-OC43 spike peptides, taken after COVID-19 vaccination. The subset is: HCoV-OC43 spike overlapping peptide pool stimulation. Receptor source: a human donor who received a COVID-19 vaccine.

The rearrangement links TRBV3-1 (or the pseudogene TRBV3-2) to TRBJ1-5; TRBD1 might be the D (5 bases). CDR3 size: 14 residues. Deletions cut 0 bases from V and 7 bases from J, with 10 bases between. From germline, CDR1 is LGHDT and CDR2 YNNKEL (reference sequence). CDR3 residues: CASSQEVRGQPQHF. The CDR3 nucleotides read TGTGCCAGCAGCCAAGAGGTCCGGGGGCAGCCCCAGCATTTT.

The chain has TRBV7-3 and TRBJ2-3, with 14 positions matching TRBD2. After removal of 6 bases from V and 0 bases from J, the junction contained 5 bases not matched to a gene. In germline, CDR1 is SGHTA, CDR2 FQGTGA. The length of the CDR3 is 17 residues. In DNA form, the CDR3 reads TGTGCCAGCAGTCTGACTAGCGGGGGGGTTAGCACAGATACGCAGTATTTT. It encodes CASSLTSGGVSTDTQYF.

The chain recombines TRBV5-1 with TRBJ2-3; TRBD2 aligns across 11 bases. J lost 3 bases, V lost 4 bases, and 1 base had no gene match. The CDR3 is 14 amino acids. Germline-derived CDR1 and CDR2 are SGHRS and YFSETQ. CDR3 sequence: CASSVAGGTDTQYF. In DNA form, the CDR3 reads TGCGCCAGCAGCGTAGCGGGGGGGACAGATACGCAGTATTTT. Filled out from reference TRBV5-1 and TRBJ2-3, the complete variable domain reads KAGVTQTPRYLIKTRGQQVTLSCSPISGHRSVSWYQQTPGQGLQFLFEYFSETQRNKGNFPGRFSGRQFSNSRSEMNVSTLELGDSALYLCASSVAGGTDTQYFGPGTRLTVL.

As DNA, the CDR3 is TGTGCCAGCAGTACATGGGACAGTAGGAACACTGAAGCTTTCTTT. As protein: CASSTWDSRNTEAFF. The rearrangement links TRBV27 to TRBJ1-1, with 7 bases fitting TRBD1. V shed 5 bases and J 1 base; nucleotides not matched to a gene: 7. Germline V gene data show CDR1 as MNHEY and CDR2 as SMNVEV (reference sequence). The CDR3 contains 15 residues.

This clone was counted only a few times. The V and J genes are TRBV28 and TRBJ1-6; perhaps TRBD1 as D (6 bases). This CDR3 region has 15 residues. Germline V gene data show CDR1 as MDHEN and CDR2 as SYDVKM. V was clipped by 0 bases and J by 14 bases, with 17 bases between them. CDR3: CASSLWNREGGALHF. The DNA for the CDR3 is TGTGCCAGCAGTTTATGGAACAGGGAGGGAGGAGCCCTCCACTTT.

This clone was seen only a few times. The V call is TRBV2, the J call TRBJ2-3; 10 nucleotides agree with TRBD1. This CDR3 has 14 amino acids. CDR1 and CDR2 from the germline V gene are SNHLY and FYNNEI. J lost 7 bases, V lost 8 bases, and 9 bases had no gene match. The CDR3 spells CASGRDRGDYTQYF. In DNA form, the CDR3 reads TGTGCCAGCGGCAGGGACAGGGGAGATTATACGCAGTATTTT.

This clone was seen a handful of times. The chain recombines TRBV10-2 with TRBJ1-3, with D maybe TRBD1 (5 bases). CDR1 WSHSY and CDR2 SAAADI come from the germline V gene. The CDR3 is made up of 13 amino acids. Trimming took 11 bases from V and 3 from J, leaving 14 bases between them. The CDR3 nucleotides are TGCGCCTCTTTTCCCGGGGGTGGAAACACCATATATTTT. This sequence encodes CASFPGGGNTIYF.

This chain uses TRBV5-4 with TRBJ2-2; D is unresolved. CDR1 SGHNT and CDR2 YYREEE come from the germline V gene (reference sequence). V was shortened by 0 bases and J by 4 bases, with 7 bases between the two germline ends. The CDR3 extends over 14 amino acids. The CDR3 sequence: CASSLDWSTGELFF. The CDR3 coding sequence is TGTGCCAGCAGCTTGGACTGGAGCACCGGGGAGCTGTTTTTT.

V and J are TRBV5-5 and TRBJ2-1; D remains ambiguous. This CDR3 has 14 amino acids. V lost 2 bases and J 1 base, leaving 7 bases between the germline ends. In germline, CDR1 is SGHKS, CDR2 YYEKEE (reference sequence). CDR3 DNA: TGTGCCAGCAGCTTAGAGGCGTCCTACAATGAGCAGTTCTTC. Translating it yields CASSLEASYNEQFF.

The chain employs TRBV19 and TRBJ1-2; possibly TRBD1 for D (5 bases). The CDR3 has 13 residues. V was pared by 6 bases and J by 4 bases, with 12 bases between. The germline V gene encodes CDR1 LNHDA and CDR2 SQIVND (reference sequence). The CDR3 reads CASSMDTLYGYTF. DNA of the CDR3: TGTGCCAGTAGCATGGACACGCTCTATGGCTACACCTTC. Supplemented by reference TRBV19 and TRBJ1-2, the full variable domain reads DGGITQSPKYLFRKEGQNVTLSCEQNLNHDAMYWYRQDPGQGLRLIYYSQIVNDFQKGDIAEGYSVSREKKESFPLTVTSAQKNPTAFYLCASSMDTLYGYTFGSGTRLTVV.

Remarks on this clone: The junction departs from the called germline gene at one end, perhaps through a read error. V gene TRBV12-3 or TRBV12-4 combines with J gene TRBJ1-2; tentative D call: TRBD1 (5 bases). The CDR3 is 13 residues long. This CDR3 is CASTSGTKYGYTF. The CDR3 DNA is TGTGCCAGTACTTCCGGGACTAAGTATGGCTACACCTTC.

The chain employs TRBV10-2 and TRBJ1-5; D is undetermined. Per the germline V gene, CDR1 is WSHSY and CDR2 is SAAADI. This CDR3 comprises 15 residues. V lost 6 bases and J lost 2, with 14 bases in between. The CDR3 spells CASSVQAGGNQPQHF. The CDR3 nucleotides are TGCGCCAGCAGCGTACAAGCGGGCGGCAATCAGCCCCAGCATTTT.

The chain recombines TRBV11-3 with TRBJ2-3; D is ambiguous. Germline-derived CDR1 and CDR2 are SGHNT and YENEEA. V was pared by 5 bases and J by 3 bases, with 9 bases between. There are 13 residues in the CDR3. The CDR3 is CASSTPPTDTQYF. The CDR3 DNA follows: TGTGCCAGCAGCACCCCCCCGACAGATACGCAGTATTTT.

This chain links TRBV10-2 with TRBJ2-3; TRBD2 agrees at 7 bases. V shed 3 bases and J 0 bases; nucleotides not matched to a gene: 12. Germline assignment: CDR1 WSHSY and CDR2 SAAADI. There are 18 residues in the CDR3. The DNA for the CDR3 is TGCGCCAGCAGTGACCCCAGACTGGGGCGGGGGAGCACAGATACGCAGTATTTT. Amino acid sequence: CASSDPRLGRGSTDTQYF.

This clone was picked up a small number of times. The V gene is TRBV18, the J gene TRBJ1-1; D might be TRBD1 (6 bases). The CDR3 contains 13 residues. CDR1 and CDR2 (germline): KGHSH, LQKENI. The V gene lost 4 bases and the J gene lost 1 base, with 7 bases spanning the gap. Written as DNA, the CDR3 is TGTGCCAGCTCACTGACAGGGAACACTGAAGCTTTCTTT. Translation: CASSLTGNTEAFF. The full variable domain, completed using reference TRBV18 and TRBJ1-1, is NAGVMQNPRHLVRRRGQEARLRCSPMKGHSHVYWYRQLPEEGLKFMVYLQKENIIDESGMPKERFSAEFPKEGPSILRIQQVVRGDSAAYFCASSLTGNTEAFFGQGTRLTVV.

V gene TRBV7-2 combines with J gene TRBJ2-3; 14 positions agree with TRBD2. Germline lookup yields CDR1 SGHTA and CDR2 FQGNSA. J was trimmed by 5 bases and V by 5 bases; bases with no gene match: 9. This CDR3 contains 17 residues. The CDR3 here is CASSPRTSGGPVDTQYF. DNA for the CDR3: TGTGCCAGCAGCCCGAGGACTAGCGGGGGGCCTGTAGATACGCAGTATTTT.

J is TRBJ2-1 and V is TRBV19, with 8 positions matching TRBD1. Germline CDR1 reads LNHDA; CDR2 reads SQIVND (reference sequence). The CDR3 consists of 13 residues. The junction had 2 bases not matched to a gene; V was cut back by 6 bases and J by 4 bases. CDR3 in DNA: TGTGCCAGTAGGCAGGGGGCATACAATGAGCAGTTCTTC. Translation: CASRQGAYNEQFF.

A few counts support this clone. The chain is built from TRBV29-1 and TRBJ2-2, with a weak D call TRBD2 (5 bases). Germline CDR1 is SQVTM and CDR2 is ANQGSEA. The CDR3 covers 12 residues. V lost 4 bases to trimming and J lost 6 bases, with 9 bases between them. This CDR3 reads CSVGELAGELFF. The CDR3 coding sequence is TGCAGCGTTGGGGAGCTGGCCGGGGAGCTGTTTTTT.

The chain links TRBV5-8 to TRBJ2-7, with D maybe TRBD2 (5 bases). The CDR3 contains 17 residues. V lost 5 bases and J lost 0, with 21 bases in between. Germline lookup yields CDR1 SGHTS and CDR2 YDEGEE. CDR3 protein: CASRRRTGSSSSYEQYV. Here the CDR3 DNA reads TGTGCCAGCAGGCGGCGAACGGGGTCCTCCAGCTCCTACGAGCAGTACGTC.

V usage is TRBV5-1 and J usage is TRBJ1-1; D not resolved. Germline loops: CDR1 SGHRS, CDR2 YFSETQ. V lost 0 bases to trimming and J lost 4 bases, with 7 bases between them. This CDR3 region has 13 residues. CDR3 in DNA: TGCGCCAGCAGCTTGGGTGGGTTCACTGAAGCTTTCTTT. It is translated as CASSLGGFTEAFF. The full variable domain, its missing parts supplied by reference TRBV5-1 and TRBJ1-1, is KAGVTQTPRYLIKTRGQQVTLSCSPISGHRSVSWYQQTPGQGLQFLFEYFSETQRNKGNFPGRFSGRQFSNSRSEMNVSTLELGDSALYLCASSLGGFTEAFFGQGTRLTVV.

The chain employs TRBV29-1 and TRBJ1-2; a possible D gene is TRBD1 (5 bases). This CDR3 has 14 residues. Germline assignment: CDR1 SQVTM and CDR2 ANQGSEA. The V end was cut by 5 bases, the J end by 8 bases, with 21 bases between. CDR3: CSVTRAEGVRGYTF. In nucleotides, the CDR3 is TGCAGCGTTACCAGGGCGGAAGGGGTACGAGGCTACACCTTC. The complete variable domain, with remaining parts taken from reference TRBV29-1 and TRBJ1-2, reads SAVISQKPSRDICQRGTSLTIQCQVDSQVTMMFWYRQQPGQSLTLIATANQGSEATYESGFVIDKFPISRPNLTFSTLTVSNMSPEDSSIYLCSVTRAEGVRGYTFGSGTRLTVV.

V and J are TRBV9 and TRBJ1-1; D unclear. Germline values: CDR1 SGDLS, CDR2 YYNGEE. V shed 3 bases and J shed 2 bases, with 11 bases lying between them. The CDR3 totals 14 residues. In DNA form, the CDR3 reads TGTGCCAGCAGCGCAACAACGGCTAACACTGAAGCTTTCTTT. Translation gives CASSATTANTEAFF.

The chain couples TRBV29-1 to TRBJ2-5, with TRBD2 as a possible D gene (6 bases). V was shortened by 2 bases and J by 5 bases, with 12 bases between the two germline ends. Germline lookup yields CDR1 SQVTM and CDR2 ANQGSEA. This CDR3 comprises 13 residues. The CDR3 DNA follows: TGCAGCGTTGAAACGACTAGGCGGGAGACCCAGTACTTC. It encodes CSVETTRRETQYF.

V usage is TRBV9 and J usage is TRBJ1-4; D is undetermined. The CDR3 is 14 amino acids. The V gene's germline CDR1 is SGDLS and CDR2 YYNGEE. V lost 2 bases, J lost 0 bases, and 5 bases lay in between. CDR3 sequence: CASSVRATNEKLFF. In nucleotides, the CDR3 is TGTGCCAGCAGCGTCAGAGCAACTAATGAAAAACTGTTTTTT.

V is TRBV5-1 and J is TRBJ1-1, with D possibly matching TRBD1 (5 bases). The V end lost 0 bases, the J end lost 1 base, and 10 bases lay between the germline ends. The CDR3 is 15 amino acids. Germline lookup yields CDR1 SGHRS and CDR2 YFSETQ. CDR3 region: CASSLGRTQNTEAFF. The CDR3 DNA follows: TGCGCCAGCAGCTTGGGGCGGACACAGAACACTGAAGCTTTCTTT.

The chain carries TRBV28 and TRBJ1-1; D ambiguous. The CDR3 covers 15 residues. Looked up from germline, CDR1 is MDHEN and CDR2 is SYDVKM. V dropped 5 bases and J dropped 3 bases, with 16 bases sitting between them. Here the CDR3 reads CASSNEIWKDTEAFF. CDR3 DNA: TGTGCCAGCAGTAATGAGATATGGAAGGACACTGAAGCTTTCTTT.

The rearrangement uses TRBV24-1 and TRBJ2-2, with D possibly matching TRBD1 (5 bases). This CDR3 is built from 16 residues. Germline V gives CDR1 KGHDR, CDR2 SFDVKD. Between the trimmed V and J ends, which lost 4 bases and 1 base, there was a span of 12 bases. CDR3 sequence: CATSDPRVGNTGELFF. CDR3 sequence (DNA): TGTGCCACCAGTGACCCCAGGGTAGGGAACACCGGGGAGCTGTTTTTT.